These 16 T cell receptor beta chains originate from one sample sequenced in a study of cytomegalovirus exposure and HLA in healthy donors. The PCR ran on 60 Vbeta and 13 Jbeta primers. TCRdb's copy holds only in-frame clones and misses some; the assay was immunoSEQ multiplex PCR. The sample records about 140,000 clones, about four fifths being singletons. Sequencing was performed on PBMCs. These receptors came from a man aged 40-49 years in good health and CMV-seronegative.

CDR3 residues: CAISETEQGREQYF. The CDR3 coding sequence is TGTGCCATCAGTGAGACCGAACAGGGGCGGGAGCAGTACTTC. The V gene is TRBV10-3, the J gene TRBJ2-7; TRBD1 matches at 7 bases. CDR1 ENHRY and CDR2 SYGVKD come from the germline V gene. Trimming removed 2 bases from V and 7 bases from J; junction bases left unmatched: 8. CDR3 size: 14 residues.

The chain uses TRBV5-1 and TRBJ1-1; a possible D gene is TRBD1 (5 bases). CDR3 size: 13 residues. Germline-derived CDR1 and CDR2 are SGHRS and YFSETQ. Trimming took off 4 bases at V and 1 base at J, with 8 bases between the two ends. CDR3 DNA: TGCGCCAGCAGCCAAGGACAGAACACTGAAGCTTTCTTT. Protein: CASSQGQNTEAFF.

V and J are TRBV18 and TRBJ2-1; 10 bases map to TRBD2. V gave up 2 bases and J gave up 6 bases; unmatched junction bases: 4. The CDR3 is 15 residues long. Per the germline V gene, CDR1 is KGHSH and CDR2 is LQKENI. The CDR3 DNA reads as TGTGCCAGCTCACCAACTAGCGGGGCCTTCAATGAGCAGTTCTTC. Translated, it gives CASSPTSGAFNEQFF. Based on the CDR3 plus reference TRBV18 and TRBJ2-1, the full variable domain is NAGVMQNPRHLVRRRGQEARLRCSPMKGHSHVYWYRQLPEEGLKFMVYLQKENIIDESGMPKERFSAEFPKEGPSILRIQQVVRGDSAAYFCASSPTSGAFNEQFFGPGTRLTVL.

This clone was seen only once. The J gene is TRBJ1-4, the V gene TRBV28; 8 bases map to TRBD1. V trimming: 1 base; J trimming: 5 bases; junction bases outside the gene matches: 3. The CDR3 has 15 residues. Germline V CDR1 and CDR2: MDHEN, SYDVKM. The CDR3 nucleotides are TGTGCCAGCAGTTTATCGGACAGGGACAATGAAAAACTGTTTTTT. As protein: CASSLSDRDNEKLFF.

In its sample, this clone was seen a few times. The chain couples TRBV2 to TRBJ1-1, with 12 bases matching TRBD1. The CDR3 is made up of 14 amino acids. CDR1 is SNHLY, CDR2 FYNNEI, per germline. Germline trimming cut 5 bases from V and 7 bases from J; bases unmatched to any gene: 5. The CDR3 region is CASSRDRGPGEAFF. CDR3 coding DNA: TGTGCCAGCAGTAGGGACAGGGGGCCGGGTGAAGCTTTCTTT.

CDR3 nucleotides: TGTGCCAGCAGCCAAAAAGGGGTAGCGGGGGCCGACCAAGAGACCCAGTACTTC. Translating gives CASSQKGVAGADQETQYF. The chain has TRBV2 and TRBJ2-5; 9 nucleotides line up with TRBD2. The CDR3 spans 18 residues. The germline gives CDR1 SNHLY, CDR2 FYNNEI. V was clipped by 6 bases and J by 0 bases; unmatched bases: 14.

This chain links TRBV27 with TRBJ1-1; 10 nucleotides agree with TRBD1. Germline lookup yields CDR1 MNHEY and CDR2 SMNVEV (reference sequence). V lost 5 bases to trimming and J lost 7 bases; unmatched junction nucleotides: 7. The CDR3 sequence is 14 residues long. As DNA, the CDR3 is TGTGCCAGCAGTCGCGGACAGGGGGTAGGTGAAGCTTTCTTT. Its protein product is CASSRGQGVGEAFF.

The chain is built from TRBV19 and TRBJ1-1; D is ambiguous. With 8 bases removed from V and 6 bases from J, the gap between germline ends came to 16 bases. Germline CDR1 is LNHDA and CDR2 is SQIVND (reference sequence). The CDR3 is 13 residues long. The CDR3 region is CASSVPAGPEAFF. In nucleotides, the CDR3 is TGTGCCAGTTCAGTCCCAGCGGGTCCTGAAGCTTTCTTT.

A few counts support this clone. The gene calls are TRBV14 and TRBJ1-1; TRBD1 matches 7 bases. Trimming at V came to 4 bases and at J to 0 bases, leaving 5 bases not matched to a gene. Germline values: CDR1 SGHDN, CDR2 FVKESK. This CDR3 comprises 15 residues. This CDR3 is CASSRRTGMNTEAFF. CDR3 sequence (DNA): TGTGCCAGCAGCCGGCGGACAGGTATGAACACTGAAGCTTTCTTT.

The gene calls are TRBV5-1 and TRBJ2-7; 11 positions match TRBD1. Trimming at V came to 4 bases and at J to 6 bases, leaving 6 bases not matched to a gene. The CDR3 covers 14 residues. Per the germline V gene, CDR1 is SGHRS and CDR2 is YFSETQ. The CDR3 DNA reads as TGCGCCAGCAGCGTCGGACAGGGGGCAGGCGAGCAGTACTTC. Translated: CASSVGQGAGEQYF.

This chain joins TRBV6-5 and TRBJ2-7; D may be TRBD2 (5 bases). The CDR3 loop spans 11 amino acids. Looked up from germline, CDR1 is MNHEY and CDR2 is SVGAGI. Trimming removed 6 bases at V and 4 bases at J, with 7 bases between. The CDR3: CASRDSYEQYF. Written as DNA, the CDR3 is TGTGCCAGCAGGGACTCGTACGAGCAGTACTTC.

The chain combines TRBV7-6 with TRBJ2-3; D uncertain. The CDR3 is made up of 18 amino acids. Trimming pared 2 bases from V and 0 bases from J, leaving 18 bases between. The V gene's germline CDR1 is SGHVS and CDR2 FNYEAQ. Written as DNA, the CDR3 is TGTGCCAGCAGCTTATCAAGCTTCCCCTCGGTGAGCACAGATACGCAGTATTTT. Amino acids: CASSLSSFPSVSTDTQYF.

V is TRBV11-2 and J is TRBJ2-1; 9 nucleotides agree with TRBD2. The V gene's germline CDR1 is SGHAT and CDR2 FQNNGV. The V segment lost 5 bases and the J segment 6 bases; nucleotides outside the gene matches: 11. The CDR3 extends over 16 amino acids. The CDR3 nucleotides are TGTGCCAGCAGCCCCCTAGCGGGGCAGATTGGCAATGAGCAGTTCTTC. This encodes CASSPLAGQIGNEQFF.

The V call is TRBV30, the J call TRBJ1-3; a weak D match, TRBD1 (5 bases). V dropped 3 bases and J dropped 4 bases, with 13 bases sitting between them. The CDR3 totals 14 residues. Germline loops: CDR1 GTSNPN, CDR2 SVGIG (reference sequence). The CDR3 protein is CAWSGLGVGNTIYF. CDR3 coding DNA: TGTGCCTGGAGCGGTCTAGGGGTGGGAAACACCATATATTTT.

On this clone: Other DNA sequences in the same sample also yield this CDR3. The chain employs TRBV19 and TRBJ2-7; D unresolved. CDR3 length: 14 residues. Germline CDR1 LNHDA, CDR2 SQIVND (reference sequence). V lost 1 base, J lost 0 bases, and 7 bases lay in between. Here the CDR3 DNA reads TGTGCCAGTAGTATAGGCGGCAGCTCCTACGAGCAGTACTTC. It translates to CASSIGGSSYEQYF.

This clone was counted a single time. The chain links TRBV19 to TRBJ1-1; 7 bases match TRBD1. The CDR3 spans 13 residues. The V and J ends lost 5 bases and 9 bases, in that order; junction bases with no gene match: 9. Germline V CDR1 and CDR2: LNHDA, SQIVND (reference sequence). The CDR3 region has the DNA TGTGCCAGTAGTTACCGGGACAGCGGTAAAGCTTTCTTT. Protein product: CASSYRDSGKAFF.